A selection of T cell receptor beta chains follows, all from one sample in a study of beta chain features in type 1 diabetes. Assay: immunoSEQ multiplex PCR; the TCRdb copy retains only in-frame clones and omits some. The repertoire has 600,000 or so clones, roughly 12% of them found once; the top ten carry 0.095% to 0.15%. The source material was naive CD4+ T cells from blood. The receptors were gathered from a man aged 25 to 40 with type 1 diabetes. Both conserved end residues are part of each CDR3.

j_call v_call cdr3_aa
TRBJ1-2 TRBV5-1 CASSLRAEDNYGYTF
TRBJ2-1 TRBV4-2 CASSQVSGLAGYEQFF
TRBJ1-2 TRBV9 CASSPNPGNYGYTF
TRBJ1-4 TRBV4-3 CASSQTGTGDEKLFF
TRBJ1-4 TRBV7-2 CASSLGGTVKKLFF
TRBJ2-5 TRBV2 CASSPGLAGETQYF
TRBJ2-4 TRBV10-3 CAISEGTAVGQNIQYF
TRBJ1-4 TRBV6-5 CASSRGQGVYEKLFF
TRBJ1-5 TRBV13 CASSSTGGDQPQHF
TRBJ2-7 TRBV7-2 CASSLMGVSGHEQYF
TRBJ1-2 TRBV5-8 CASSTDKNYGYTF
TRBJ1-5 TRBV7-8 CASSAGNQPQHF
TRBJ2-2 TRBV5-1 CASSLFVGTGELFF
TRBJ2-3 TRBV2 CASSGGETDTQYF
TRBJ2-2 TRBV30 CAWSQVVSGELFF
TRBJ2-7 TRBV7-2 CASSPTDYEQYF
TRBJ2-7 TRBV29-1 CSVEGTQGPPYEQYF